This T cell receptor beta chain was recovered during a study of blood T cell repertoires in COVID-19. About the study: Collection of acute and convalescent COVID-19 samples took place in the United States, Italy and Spain. PBMCs, B-cell-depleted T cells, or T cells provided the cDNA or gDNA that made up the material.

This clone has just one count. The CDR3 is made up of 13 amino acids. Trimming shortened V by 4 bases and J by 5 bases, and 9 bases separated the two germline ends. Germline values: CDR1 LNHDA, CDR2 SQIVND (reference sequence). Per the original methods: Nucleated cell number was recorded as an estimate derived from reference gene primer amplification. The protocol was immunoSEQ multiplex PCR, while the TCRdb copy is restricted to in-frame clones and leaves out a portion. V, J and clone size are those of that table, while D and trimming were read from the DNA. The data hold approximately 77,000 clones, with less than 85% observed a single time.

The chain recombines TRBV19 with TRBJ1-5, with D maybe TRBD1 (5 bases). Sequencing was carried out using peripheral blood. This receptor was taken from an older man with active or convalescent COVID-19. The CDR3 protein is CASSTQTDQPQHF. The CDR3, as DNA: TGTGCCAGTAGTACACAGACAGATCAGCCCCAGCATTTT.